The 8 T cell receptor beta chains given below trace back to one sample, sequenced in a study of blood T cell repertoires in COVID-19. Libraries were prepared by immunoSEQ multiplex PCR; TCRdb keeps only in-frame clonotypes and omits some of them. The table records a few hundred thousand clones, around 89% of them present only once. Input material: peripheral blood. The receptors were gathered from a woman between 35 and 50 years old with COVID-19, enrolled during active disease.

This clone is a singleton in its sample. V is TRBV19 and J is TRBJ2-7; D possibly corresponds to TRBD1 (5 bases). This CDR3 contains 13 residues. Germline V gene lookup returns CDR1 LNHDA and CDR2 SQIVND (reference sequence). The V end was cut by 7 bases, the J end by 6 bases, with 16 bases between. The CDR3 reads CASNRQGFGEQYF. CDR3 nucleotide sequence: TGTGCCAGTAATCGGCAGGGATTCGGCGAGCAGTACTTC.

This clone was picked up one time. The rearrangement uses TRBV5-7 and TRBJ1-4; TRBD1 matches 9 bases. TRBV5-7 has ORF status, its function being uncertain. V was pared by 2 bases and J by 0 bases, with 8 bases of the junction left unmatched. This CDR3 region has 18 residues. CDR3 bases: TGTGCCAGCAGCTTCCGGGACAGGGCAAGAGCAACTAATGAAAAACTGTTTTTT. Amino acids: CASSFRDRARATNEKLFF.

This chain joins TRBV7-3 and TRBJ1-2; perhaps TRBD1 as D (6 bases). With 0 bases removed from V and 6 bases from J, the gap between germline ends came to 11 bases. There are 14 residues in the CDR3. Germline-derived CDR1 and CDR2 are SGHTA and FQGTGA. The CDR3 bases are TGTGCCAGCAGCTTAACGAAGGGGGGGAATGGCTACACCTTC. Translating it yields CASSLTKGGNGYTF.

J is TRBJ2-1 and V is TRBV6-4; TRBD2 agrees at 13 bases. V gave up 6 bases and J gave up 4 bases; unmatched junction bases: 6. The CDR3 has 16 residues. Germline CDR1 MRHNA, CDR2 SNTAGT. This CDR3 is CASRRTSGRGYNEQFF. Here the CDR3 DNA reads TGTGCCAGCAGGCGGACTAGCGGGAGAGGGTACAATGAGCAGTTCTTC.

The rearrangement joins TRBV27 to TRBJ1-1; 8 nucleotides align to TRBD1. From germline, CDR1 is MNHEY and CDR2 SMNVEV (reference sequence). V gave up 4 bases and J gave up 5 bases; unmatched junction bases: 12. This CDR3 has 16 residues. This CDR3 is CASSSTGVAGRTEAFF. The CDR3, as DNA: TGTGCCAGCAGTTCGACAGGGGTGGCGGGAAGGACTGAAGCTTTCTTT.

The chain carries TRBV5-1 and TRBJ2-5; the D is unclear. The CDR3 sequence is 14 residues long. The V and J ends lost 2 bases and 1 base respectively, with 9 bases between them. CDR1 SGHRS and CDR2 YFSETQ come from the germline V gene. As DNA, the CDR3 is TGCGCCAGCAGCTTCTACGGTACCCAAGAGACCCAGTACTTC. This sequence encodes CASSFYGTQETQYF. Based on the CDR3 plus reference TRBV5-1 and TRBJ2-5, the full variable domain is KAGVTQTPRYLIKTRGQQVTLSCSPISGHRSVSWYQQTPGQGLQFLFEYFSETQRNKGNFPGRFSGRQFSNSRSEMNVSTLELGDSALYLCASSFYGTQETQYFGPGTRLLVL.

This chain uses TRBV11-1 with TRBJ1-1; no firm D call. V shed 5 bases and J shed 1 base, with 14 bases lying between them. Per the germline V gene, CDR1 is SGHAT and CDR2 is FQDESV (reference sequence). The CDR3 has 15 residues. The CDR3 is CASSLERAANTEAFF. In DNA, the CDR3 is TGTGCCAGCAGCCTAGAAAGAGCGGCGAACACTGAAGCTTTCTTT.

The sample holds one count of this clone. The rearrangement links TRBV3-1 (or the pseudogene TRBV3-2) to TRBJ2-1; 7 bases map to TRBD1. The CDR3 extends over 18 amino acids. The ends lost 4 bases at V and 3 bases at J; junction bases unmatched: 15. The germline CDR1 and CDR2 sequences are LGHDT and YNNKEL (reference sequence). This CDR3 is CASSLYGDRDRDYNEQFF. The CDR3, as DNA: TGTGCCAGCAGCCTTTACGGAGACAGGGACAGAGACTACAATGAGCAGTTCTTC.